This TCR beta chain was captured by sequencing in a study of beta chain features in type 1 diabetes. cDNA synthesis used the whole RNA isolate, giving expressed TCRB sequences. Sequencing used immunoSEQ multiplex PCR; TCRdb keeps in-frame clones, though not all of them. The sample includes about 930,000 clones, 17% of them seen just once. Trimming left V 2 bases short and J 1 base short, with 5 bases between. The CDR3 loop spans 13 amino acids. CDR1 is SEHNR and CDR2 is FQNEAQ in the germline V gene (reference sequence). One heparinised draw of blood, averaging approximately 110 mL, came from each donor. Sorted populations were all over 95% pure.

The sequence was collected from a woman younger than 30 in good health. V gene TRBV7-9 combines with J gene TRBJ1-1; D is unclear. Input material: naive CD4+ T cells from blood. The CDR3 sequence is CASSLPENTEAFF. CDR3 DNA sequence: TGTGCCAGCAGCTTACCAGAGAACACTGAAGCTTTCTTT.